This entry lists 9 T cell receptor beta chains sequenced from one sample in a study of low-dose radiotherapy and immunotherapy resistance in tumors. Time point specified: before trial treatment. Primers targeting TRAV and TRBV primed first-strand cDNA, covering alpha and beta chains. It was with a constant-region primer and a V-primer adapter that TCRs were amplified over about 20 PCR cycles. TCRdb processed the reads anew with MiXCR; each CDR3 protein has one entry. The sample contains around 69,000 distinct CDR3 sequences, less than 35% of which appear only once. The starting material was PBMCs, obtained before treatment. The receptors derive from a female donor with ovarian cancer.

This clonotype was observed at least ten times. This rearrangement joins TRBV12-5 to TRBJ2-2; D might be TRBD2 (5 bases). This CDR3 is built from 16 residues. Germline V gene lookup returns CDR1 LGHNT and CDR2 FRNRAP. V lost 7 bases and J 3 bases, leaving 18 bases between the germline ends. CDR3 sequence reads: CASAPREGTDTGELFF. In nucleotides, the CDR3 is TGTGCTAGTGCCCCCCGTGAGGGCACGGACACCGGGGAGCTGTTTTTT.

The V and J genes are TRBV7-9 and TRBJ2-2; 8 nucleotides agree with TRBD2. Germline assignment: CDR1 SEHNR and CDR2 FQNEAQ (reference sequence). The CDR3 spans 16 residues. V was pared by 5 bases and J by 3 bases, with 8 bases of the junction left unmatched. CDR3 region: CASSPLSGVHTGELFF. The CDR3 DNA follows: TGTGCCAGCAGCCCCCTTAGCGGGGTGCACACCGGGGAGCTGTTTTTT. Variable domain in full (rest from reference TRBV7-9 and TRBJ2-2): DTGVSQNPRHKITKRGQNVTFRCDPISEHNRLYWYRQTLGQGPEFLTYFQNEAQLEKSRLLSDRFSAERPKGSFSTLEIQRTEQGDSAMYLCASSPLSGVHTGELFFGEGSRLTVL.

This clonotype was detected ten times or more. The rearrangement links TRBV19 to TRBJ2-3; D is unclear. Germline loops: CDR1 LNHDA, CDR2 SQIVND (reference sequence). The CDR3 totals 16 residues. Trimming took off 3 bases at V and 0 bases at J, with 13 bases between the two ends. CDR3 sequence reads: CASSMNHQTSTDTQYF. Written as DNA, the CDR3 is TGTGCCAGTAGTATGAACCACCAGACCAGCACAGATACGCAGTATTTT.

This clonotype was recorded many times. The chain is built from TRBV12-3 or TRBV12-4 and TRBJ1-4, with D tentatively TRBD1 (6 bases). The CDR3 spans 15 residues. V was pared by 5 bases and J by 5 bases, with 15 bases between. CDR3: CASSLRGDNNEKLFF. The CDR3 coding sequence is TGTGCCAGCAGTCTCCGCGGGGACAACAATGAAAAACTGTTTTTT.

The V gene is TRBV14, the J gene TRBJ2-1, with 13 bases identical to TRBD2. CDR1 and CDR2 from the germline V gene are SGHDN and FVKESK. The trim removed 4 bases at V and 9 bases at J, leaving 6 bases unmatched. The CDR3 runs to 15 residues. CDR3 amino acids: CASSLGLAGATEQFF. Written as DNA, the CDR3 is TGTGCCAGCAGCCTTGGACTAGCGGGAGCTACTGAGCAGTTCTTC. Full variable domain (remainder filled in from reference TRBV14 and TRBJ2-1): EAGVTQFPSHSVIEKGQTVTLRCDPISGHDNLYWYRRVMGKEIKFLLHFVKESKQDESGMPNNRFLAERTGGTYSTLKVQPAELEDSGVYFCASSLGLAGATEQFFGPGTRLTVL.

This clonotype was counted ten times or more. The chain has TRBV2 and TRBJ2-7; D is possibly TRBD1 (6 bases). The germline gives CDR1 SNHLY, CDR2 FYNNEI. CDR3 length equals 12 residues. V lost 6 bases and J lost 2, with 8 bases in between. Here the CDR3 reads CASRAGAYEQYF. DNA of the CDR3: TGTGCCAGCAGGGCAGGGGCCTACGAGCAGTACTTC. The full variable domain, with the rest looked up from reference TRBV2 and TRBJ2-7, is EPEVTQTPSHQVTQMGQEVILRCVPISNHLYFYWYRQILGQKVEFLVSFYNNEISEKSEIFDDQFSVERPDGSNFTLKIRSTKLEDSAMYFCASRAGAYEQYFGPGTRLTVT.

V and J are TRBV4-1 and TRBJ2-1; D is perhaps TRBD2 (5 bases). Per germline, CDR1 MGHRA and CDR2 YSYEKL. The CDR3 consists of 17 residues. V was pared by 4 bases and J by 2 bases, with 18 bases between. CDR3 protein: CASSLSWAERTYNEQFF. As DNA, the CDR3 is TGCGCCAGCAGCCTAAGTTGGGCGGAGCGGACCTACAATGAGCAGTTCTTC.

This clonotype showed up just a few times. Since a much larger clone is just one base distant, this may be a read error. The chain uses TRBV9 and TRBJ1-2; D remains unclear. Germline V CDR1 and CDR2: SGDLS, YYNGEE. The CDR3 is made up of 10 amino acids. Trimming took off 9 bases at V and 3 bases at J, with 6 bases between the two ends. In DNA, the CDR3 is TGTGCCAACGGGGACTATGGCTACACCTTC. Protein product: CANGDYGYTF.

CDR3 DNA sequence: TGCAGCGTCGGTACAGGGACACGGGGTGAGCAGTTCTTC. This translates into CSVGTGTRGEQFF. This chain joins TRBV29-1 and TRBJ2-1; possible D gene TRBD1, 6 bases. V dropped 6 bases and J dropped 9 bases, with 18 bases sitting between them. Germline lookup yields CDR1 SQVTM and CDR2 ANQGSEA. This CDR3 spans 13 amino acids.